One sample yielded the 13 T cell receptor beta chains listed below, sequenced in a study of Ad26.COV2.S vaccination and SARS-CoV-2 variants. TCRdb's copy holds only in-frame clones and misses some; the assay was immunoSEQ multiplex PCR. Counted here are around 450,000 clones, 75% to 95% occurring once; the ten biggest clones make up 10% to 15%. Treatment noted: roughly 20 received Ad26.COV2.S at low or high dose, single or two shots; roughly five received placebo; per-sample allocation not given. Sampling was performed 63 days after the first vaccine or placebo injection. The sequenced sample was peripheral blood, obtained in a trial of Ad26.COV2.S vaccine versus placebo. These receptors all come from a person between 18 and 59 years old who received the Ad26.COV2.S COVID-19 vaccine or a placebo.

The chain recombines TRBV19 with TRBJ2-1; TRBD2 aligns across 11 bases. Losses at the gene ends were 9 bases for V and 6 bases for J; bases not matched to a gene: 7. Germline V gene lookup returns CDR1 LNHDA and CDR2 SQIVND (reference sequence). The CDR3 totals 14 residues. As DNA, the CDR3 is TGTGCCAGCTTCGCCGGGACTAGCGGCAATGAGCAGTTCTTC. Translation gives CASFAGTSGNEQFF.

CDR3 bases: TGTGCCAGCAGCCCGGACAGGAGTAACTATGGCTACACCTTC. Its protein is CASSPDRSNYGYTF. This chain connects TRBV5-4 to TRBJ1-2, with 7 bases that match TRBD1. V gave up 4 bases and J gave up 1 base; unmatched junction bases: 4. The CDR3 totals 14 residues. Germline V gene sequence: CDR1 SGHNT, CDR2 YYREEE (reference sequence).

The chain joins TRBV7-6 to TRBJ2-1; 12 nucleotides line up with TRBD2. CDR1 and CDR2 from the germline V gene are SGHVS and FNYEAQ. The CDR3 totals 15 residues. V lost 5 bases and J lost 5; bases outside the gene matches: 4. CDR3 sequence reads: CASSRLAGVNNEQFF. The CDR3 nucleotides are TGTGCCAGCAGCCGACTAGCGGGAGTAAACAATGAGCAGTTCTTC.

V usage is TRBV18 and J usage is TRBJ1-3; no clear D. Trimming stripped 5 bases from V and 0 bases from J, with 5 bases between. Germline CDR1 and CDR2: KGHSH and LQKENI. The CDR3 loop spans 13 amino acids. CDR3 amino acids: CASSSSSGNTIYF. The CDR3 coding sequence is TGTGCCAGCTCATCATCCTCTGGAAACACCATATATTTT.

The chain links TRBV27 to TRBJ2-1; 8 positions match TRBD1. The trim removed 5 bases at V and 3 bases at J, leaving 3 bases unmatched. The CDR3 has 14 amino acids. The germline V gene encodes CDR1 MNHEY and CDR2 SMNVEV (reference sequence). The CDR3 region has the DNA TGTGCCAGCAGTCACGGACAGGGCTACAATGAGCAGTTCTTC. Residues: CASSHGQGYNEQFF.

The rearrangement links TRBV7-3 to TRBJ2-7; 7 bases are shared with TRBD1. Germline lookup yields CDR1 SGHTA and CDR2 FQGTGA. Losses at the gene ends were 5 bases for V and 3 bases for J; bases not matched to a gene: 7. The CDR3 consists of 14 residues. This chain's CDR3 is CASSPDRAHYEQYF. The CDR3, as DNA: TGTGCCAGCAGCCCTGACAGGGCCCACTACGAGCAGTACTTC.

The chain uses TRBV3-1 (or the pseudogene TRBV3-2) and TRBJ2-5; possible D gene TRBD2, 6 bases. The V end lost 3 bases, the J end lost 0 bases, and 14 bases lay between the germline ends. The CDR3 runs to 16 residues. The germline CDR1 and CDR2 sequences are LGHDT and YNNKEL (reference sequence). The CDR3, as DNA: TGTGCCAGCAGCCACCCCTGGACTATGTACCAAGAGACCCAGTACTTC. Translating gives CASSHPWTMYQETQYF.

The V call is TRBV5-1, the J call TRBJ2-7, with 10 bases lining up with TRBD1. The trim removed 4 bases at V and 6 bases at J, leaving 7 bases unmatched. The length of the CDR3 is 14 residues. Looked up from germline, CDR1 is SGHRS and CDR2 is YFSETQ. CDR3 in DNA: TGCGCCAGCAGCCACCGGGACAGGGGTGGCGAGCAGTACTTC. Its translation: CASSHRDRGGEQYF.

The DNA of the CDR3 is TGTGCCATCAGTCCTAGCGGGAGGGCCGCCCAGCAGTACTTC. Protein product: CAISPSGRAAQQYF. The V gene is TRBV10-3, the J gene TRBJ2-7, with 12 bases matching TRBD2. This CDR3 is built from 14 residues. Germline CDR1 is ENHRY and CDR2 is SYGVKD. V lost 5 bases to trimming and J lost 8 bases; unmatched junction nucleotides: 7.

The CDR3 coding sequence is TGTGCCAGCAGTGAAGGTGCGACCAACTATGGCTACACCTTC. As protein: CASSEGATNYGYTF. The rearrangement uses TRBV6-1 and TRBJ1-2; no reliable D call. Trimming pared 1 base from V and 2 bases from J, leaving 8 bases between. The CDR3 sequence is 14 residues long. Germline V gene sequence: CDR1 MNHNS, CDR2 SASEGT.

The sample holds one count of this clone. This chain joins TRBV2 and TRBJ2-1; the match to TRBD2 covers 10 bases. This CDR3 comprises 15 residues. CDR1 SNHLY and CDR2 FYNNEI come from the germline V gene. The V gene end was trimmed by 8 bases and the J gene end by 7 bases; junction bases not matched to a gene: 11. CDR3 amino acids: CASQTRLAGVNEQFF. In DNA form, the CDR3 reads TGTGCCAGCCAGACCAGGCTAGCGGGAGTGAATGAGCAGTTCTTC.

This clone was seen ten or more times. The V and J genes are TRBV4-3 and TRBJ1-2; no clear D gene. With 2 bases removed from V and 5 bases from J, the gap between germline ends came to 15 bases. The germline gives CDR1 LGHNA, CDR2 YSLEER. The CDR3 runs 15 residues. CDR3 residues: CASSQWEMSPYGYTF. CDR3 nucleotide sequence: TGCGCCAGCAGCCAATGGGAGATGTCCCCTTATGGCTACACCTTC.

The chain is built from TRBV9 and TRBJ1-3, with D perhaps matching TRBD1 (5 bases). Germline V lookup: CDR1 SGDLS, CDR2 YYNGEE. There are 15 residues in the CDR3. V was cut by 0 bases and J by 2 bases, with 9 bases left in between. The CDR3 DNA reads as TGTGCCAGCAGCGTAGCTTTGACAGCTGGAAACACCATATATTTT. Translated, it gives CASSVALTAGNTIYF. Complete variable domain (other parts from reference TRBV9 and TRBJ1-3): DSGVTQTPKHLITATGQRVTLRCSPRSGDLSVYWYQQSLDQGLQFLIQYYNGEERAKGNILERFSAQQFPDLHSELNLSSLELGDSALYFCASSVALTAGNTIYFGEGSWLTVV.